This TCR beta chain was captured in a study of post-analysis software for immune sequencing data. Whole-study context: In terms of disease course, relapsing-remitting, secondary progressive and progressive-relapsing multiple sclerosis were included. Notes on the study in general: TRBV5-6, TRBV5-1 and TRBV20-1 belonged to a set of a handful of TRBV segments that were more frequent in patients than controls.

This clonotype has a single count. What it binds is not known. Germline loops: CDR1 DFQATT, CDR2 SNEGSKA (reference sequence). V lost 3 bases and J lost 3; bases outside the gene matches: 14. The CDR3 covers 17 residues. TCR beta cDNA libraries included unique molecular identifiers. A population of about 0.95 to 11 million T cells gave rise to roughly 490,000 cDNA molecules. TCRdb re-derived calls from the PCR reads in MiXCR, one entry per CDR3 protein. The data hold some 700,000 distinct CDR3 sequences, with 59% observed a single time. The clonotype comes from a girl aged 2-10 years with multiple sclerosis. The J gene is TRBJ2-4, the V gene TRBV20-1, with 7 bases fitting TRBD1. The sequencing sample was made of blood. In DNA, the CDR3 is TGCAGTGCTAGCGCCCCAACGTTGACAGGGTTCAAAAACATTCAGTACTTC. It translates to CSASAPTLTGFKNIQYF.